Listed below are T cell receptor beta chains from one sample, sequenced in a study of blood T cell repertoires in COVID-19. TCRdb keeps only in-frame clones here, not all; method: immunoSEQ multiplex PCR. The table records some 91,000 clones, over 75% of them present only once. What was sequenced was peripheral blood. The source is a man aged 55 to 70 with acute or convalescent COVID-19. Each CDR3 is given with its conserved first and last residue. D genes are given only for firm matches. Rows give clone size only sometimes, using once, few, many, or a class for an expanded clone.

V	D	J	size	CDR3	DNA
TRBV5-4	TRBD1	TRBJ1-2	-	CASRNQGAYGYTF	TGTGCCAGCCGCAACCAGGGGGCGTATGGCTACACCTTC
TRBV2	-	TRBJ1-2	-	CASSVRDYGYTF	TGTGCCAGCAGTGTCAGGGACTATGGCTACACCTTC
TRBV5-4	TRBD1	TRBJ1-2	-	CASSPGTGFGGYTF	TGTGCCAGCAGCCCCGGGACAGGGTTCGGCGGCTACACCTTC
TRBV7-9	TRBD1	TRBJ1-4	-	CASSRDRGPEKLFF	TGTGCCAGCAGCCGGGACAGGGGGCCTGAAAAACTGTTTTTT
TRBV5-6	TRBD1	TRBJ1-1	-	CASSARQGEENTEAFF	TGTGCCAGCAGCGCCCGACAGGGAGAGGAGAACACTGAAGCTTTCTTT
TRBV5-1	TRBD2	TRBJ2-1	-	CASRPVGTTDYNEQFF	TGCGCCAGCAGGCCCGTGGGGACTACGGATTACAATGAGCAGTTCTTC
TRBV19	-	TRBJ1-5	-	CASSIFRDTNQPQHF	TGTGCCAGTAGTATTTTTAGGGACACTAATCAGCCCCAGCATTTT
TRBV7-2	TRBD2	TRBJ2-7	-	CASSDTGTSGGGAYEQYF	TGTGCCAGCAGCGACACCGGGACTAGCGGGGGAGGCGCCTACGAGCAGTACTTC
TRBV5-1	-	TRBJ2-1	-	CASSPPRGAEESYNEQFF	TGCGCCAGCAGCCCTCCTCGGGGGGCCGAGGAGTCCTACAATGAGCAGTTCTTC
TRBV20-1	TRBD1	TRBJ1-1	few	CSASRQGNTEAFF	TGCAGTGCCAGTAGACAGGGGAACACTGAAGCTTTCTTT
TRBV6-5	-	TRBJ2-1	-	CASSYRAGSRYNEQFF	TGTGCCAGCAGCTACCGGGCGGGGAGCCGATACAATGAGCAGTTCTTC
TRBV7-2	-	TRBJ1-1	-	CASSLKLGEAFF	TGTGCCAGCAGCTTAAAACTCGGTGAAGCTTTCTTT
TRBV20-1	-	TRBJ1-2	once	CSAIGGYGYTF	TGCAGTGCTATCGGAGGGTATGGCTACACCTTC
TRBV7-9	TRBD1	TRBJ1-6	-	CASSPRTGTNSPLHF	TGTGCCAGCAGCCCGAGGACAGGGACAAATTCACCCCTCCACTTT
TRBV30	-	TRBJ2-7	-	CAWMSGTSYEQYF	TGTGCCTGGATGTCAGGAACCTCCTACGAGCAGTACTTC
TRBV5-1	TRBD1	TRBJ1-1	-	CASSTRQGLGTEAFF	TGCGCCAGCAGTACCAGACAGGGCTTGGGGACTGAAGCTTTCTTT
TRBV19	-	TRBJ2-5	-	CASRNSGRGETQYF	TGTGCCAGTAGAAACAGCGGGCGGGGAGAGACCCAGTACTTC
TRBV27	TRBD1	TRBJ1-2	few	CASTPGQGLSYGYTF	TGTGCCAGCACTCCGGGACAGGGGCTTTCCTATGGCTACACCTTC
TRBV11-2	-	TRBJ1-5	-	CASSLGRDQPQHF	TGTGCCAGCAGCTTAGGTAGAGATCAGCCCCAGCATTTT
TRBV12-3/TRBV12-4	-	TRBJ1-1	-	CASSRGGTEAFF	TGTGCCAGCAGTCGAGGGGGCACTGAAGCTTTCTTT
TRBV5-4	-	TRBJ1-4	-	CASSLGGGELFF	TGTGCCAGCAGCTTGGGTGGCGGTGAACTGTTTTTT
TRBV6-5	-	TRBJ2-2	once	CASRGEENTGELFF	TGTGCCAGCCGGGGAGAGGAGAACACCGGGGAGCTGTTTTTT
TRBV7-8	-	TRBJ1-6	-	CASISSGTLGPLHF	TGTGCCAGCATTTCATCCGGGACTCTCGGTCCCCTCCACTTT
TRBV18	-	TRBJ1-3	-	CASSPTGVDSGNTIYF	TGTGCCAGCTCACCCACGGGGGTGGATTCTGGAAACACCATATATTTT
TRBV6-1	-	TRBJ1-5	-	CASSEASGVPNQPQHF	TGTGCCAGCAGTGAAGCGTCGGGAGTACCGAATCAGCCCCAGCATTTT
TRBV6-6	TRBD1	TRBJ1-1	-	CASSYVGQGNTEAFF	TGTGCCAGCAGTTACGTGGGACAGGGGAACACTGAAGCTTTCTTT